A selection of T cell receptor beta chains follows, all from one sample in a study of shared clonotypes between healthy human individuals. TCRdb's table, derived via immunoSEQ multiplex PCR, lists solely in-frame clones and lacks some. The sample shows about 1.5 million clones, 98% of them seen only once. The specimen sequenced was naive CD4+ T cells sorted from blood. The receptor source for this set is a man aged 30-40 years in good health. CDR3s include the opening cysteine and the closing phenylalanine or tryptophan. The D gene is left open where the match is weak. Expanded clones get a size class; other rows say once, few or many, or leave the size out.

d_call	clone_size	v_call	j_call	cdr3_aa	cdr3_nt
TRBD2	NA	TRBV2	TRBJ2-1	CASSDRLLAGAYNEQFF	TGTGCCAGCAGTGACCGCCTACTAGCGGGAGCCTACAATGAGCAGTTCTTC
TRBD1	NA	TRBV15	TRBJ2-1	CATSPQGAGIVFAQFF	TGTGCCACCAGCCCCCAGGGGGCGGGAATTGTTTTTGCGCAGTTCTTC
NA	NA	TRBV7-9	TRBJ1-5	CASSFNSNQPQHF	TGTGCCAGCAGCTTTAATAGCAATCAGCCCCAGCATTTT
NA	NA	TRBV10-3	TRBJ1-5	CAISEAGGQPQHF	TGTGCCATCAGTGAGGCCGGGGGACAGCCCCAGCATTTT
NA	NA	TRBV4-3	TRBJ2-4	CASSQGQGYGNIQYF	TGCGCCAGCAGCCAAGGTCAGGGCTATGGAAACATTCAGTACTTC
NA	NA	TRBV7-3	TRBJ1-2	CASSLPQGNYGYTF	TGTGCCAGCAGCCTACCTCAGGGAAACTATGGCTACACCTTC
NA	NA	TRBV4-1	TRBJ2-7	CASSQQGTYEQYF	TGCGCCAGCAGCCAACAGGGTACCTACGAGCAGTACTTC
NA	NA	TRBV27	TRBJ2-3	CASSPITGVRTDTQYF	TGTGCCAGCAGTCCCATTACGGGGGTCCGCACAGATACGCAGTATTTT
NA	NA	TRBV28	TRBJ2-2	CASSPPPGELFF	TGTGCCAGCAGTCCCCCCCCGGGGGAGCTGTTTTTT
NA	NA	TRBV27	TRBJ2-3	CASRVGGGADTQYF	TGTGCCAGCAGGGTGGGGGGGGGCGCAGATACGCAGTATTTT
NA	NA	TRBV19	TRBJ2-7	CASSPTPFYEQYF	TGTGCCAGTAGTCCTACACCTTTCTACGAGCAGTACTTC
NA	once	TRBV28	TRBJ2-7	CASTNAGGGYEQYF	TGTGCCAGCACCAACGCCGGGGGCGGATACGAGCAGTACTTC
TRBD2	NA	TRBV7-2	TRBJ2-7	CASRILAGGYEQYF	TGTGCCAGCAGGATACTAGCGGGGGGATACGAGCAGTACTTC
NA	NA	TRBV5-5	TRBJ2-3	CASSLFGPPDTQYF	TGTGCCAGCAGCTTGTTCGGGCCACCAGATACGCAGTATTTT
NA	NA	TRBV5-1	TRBJ1-1	CASSLAPENTEAFF	TGCGCCAGCAGCTTGGCCCCAGAGAACACTGAAGCTTTCTTT
TRBD1	NA	TRBV7-2	TRBJ2-1	CASRYRGYNEQFF	TGTGCCAGCAGGTACAGGGGTTACAATGAGCAGTTCTTC
TRBD1	NA	TRBV7-2	TRBJ2-7	CASSFDRGSYEQYF	TGTGCCAGCAGTTTTGACAGGGGGTCCTACGAGCAGTACTTC
TRBD1	NA	TRBV19	TRBJ1-5	CASRDRPNSNQPQHF	TGTGCCAGCCGGGACAGGCCAAATAGCAATCAGCCCCAGCATTTT
NA	NA	TRBV30	TRBJ2-1	CAWSGDPSTEQFF	TGTGCCTGGAGTGGCGACCCGTCCACTGAGCAGTTCTTC
NA	NA	TRBV4-1	TRBJ2-2	CASSQIPLAVARTGELFF	TGCGCCAGCAGCCAAATCCCTCTCGCTGTAGCTCGCACCGGGGAGCTGTTTTTT
NA	NA	TRBV18	TRBJ2-6	CASSPPRGRLSGANVLTF	TGTGCCAGCTCACCACCGAGGGGCCGCCTCTCTGGGGCCAACGTCCTGACTTTC
NA	NA	TRBV15	TRBJ2-1	CATSRDVGRTYNEQFF	TGTGCCACCAGCAGAGATGTGGGGAGAACCTACAATGAGCAGTTCTTC
NA	NA	TRBV6-1	TRBJ1-1	CASSEIGTEAFF	TGTGCCAGCAGTGAAATAGGGACTGAAGCTTTCTTT
TRBD2	NA	TRBV19	TRBJ2-5	CASSIRTSGSLLQETQYF	TGTGCCAGTAGTATCCGGACTAGCGGGAGTTTGCTTCAAGAGACCCAGTACTTC
NA	NA	TRBV6-5	TRBJ2-5	CASSYEPPRAETQYF	TGTGCCAGCAGTTATGAGCCCCCTAGGGCAGAGACCCAGTACTTC
NA	NA	TRBV15	TRBJ2-3	CATSRDPNTQYF	TGTGCCACCAGCAGAGATCCCAATACGCAGTATTTT
NA	NA	TRBV21-1	TRBJ2-1	CASSTRQGDEQFF	TGTGCCAGCAGCACTCGACAGGGGGATGAGCAGTTCTTC
TRBD2	NA	TRBV7-2	TRBJ2-7	CASSLARAGYNEQYF	TGTGCCAGCAGCTTAGCGAGAGCGGGATACAACGAGCAGTACTTC
NA	NA	TRBV4-1	TRBJ2-7	CASSQELSYEQYF	TGCGCCAGCAGCCAAGAACTCTCCTACGAGCAGTACTTC
TRBD1	few	TRBV30	TRBJ1-2	CAWSVPQGAGGYTF	TGTGCCTGGAGTGTACCTCAGGGGGCGGGCGGCTACACCTTC
NA	NA	TRBV5-1	TRBJ2-7	CASSPGVTLTYEQYF	TGCGCCAGCAGCCCGGGGGTGACCCTAACCTACGAGCAGTACTTC
TRBD2	NA	TRBV5-1	TRBJ2-5	CASSLGGLAGGWETQYF	TGCGCCAGCAGCTTGGGGGGACTAGCGGGAGGCTGGGAGACCCAGTACTTC
NA	NA	TRBV2	TRBJ2-4	CASSEASAFQYF	TGTGCCAGCAGCGAGGCTTCGGCTTTTCAGTACTTC
NA	NA	TRBV5-1	TRBJ2-2	CASSLWEARGLDTGELFF	TGCGCCAGCAGCTTGTGGGAAGCACGTGGTTTGGACACCGGGGAGCTGTTTTTT
TRBD2	NA	TRBV28	TRBJ2-5	CASSLLRGFSGRAETQYF	TGTGCCAGCAGCCTCCTCCGAGGTTTCAGCGGGAGGGCAGAGACCCAGTACTTC
NA	NA	TRBV7-7	TRBJ2-5	CASSPGWQETQYF	TGTGCCAGCAGCCCCGGGTGGCAAGAGACCCAGTACTTC
TRBD2	NA	TRBV5-4	TRBJ2-4	CASSLYGTSGSRDKNIQYF	TGTGCCAGCAGCTTGTATGGGACTAGCGGGAGTCGGGACAAAAACATTCAGTACTTC
NA	NA	TRBV10-2	TRBJ1-5	CASSAEGHSNQPQHF	TGCGCCAGCAGTGCAGAGGGCCATAGCAATCAGCCCCAGCATTTT
NA	NA	TRBV28	TRBJ1-5	CASNGDPHQQPQHF	TGTGCCAGCAATGGGGACCCCCATCAACAGCCCCAGCATTTT
NA	NA	TRBV4-3	TRBJ2-2	CASSQEGLPENTGELFF	TGCGCCAGCAGCCAAGAGGGACTCCCCGAGAACACCGGGGAGCTGTTTTTT